This passage covers 32 T cell receptor beta chains from one sample sequenced in a study of patients and donors after allogeneic stem cell transplantation. In TCRdb, the RT-PCR reads were re-called with MiXCR into one record per CDR3 protein. There are 50,000 to 60,000 distinct CDR3 sequences in the sample; 10% to 15% occur only once, and around 33% lies in the top ten. The sample comprised blood, either unsorted or a sorted T cell fraction (not recorded which). These receptor sequences come from a human donor who was either an allogeneic HSCT recipient or a stem cell or donor lymphocyte infusion donor (not recorded which). It is not recorded whose cells these are; they may come from a transplant donor.

This clonotype was picked up many times. The J gene is TRBJ1-1, the V gene TRBV20-1; the match to TRBD1 covers 7 bases. The CDR3 runs to 13 residues. V shed 3 bases and J 1 base; nucleotides not matched to a gene: 2. Looked up from germline, CDR1 is DFQATT and CDR2 is SNEGSKA (reference sequence). This chain's CDR3 is CSASGTANTEAFF. CDR3 in DNA: TGCAGTGCTAGCGGGACAGCGAACACTGAAGCTTTCTTT.

This clonotype has only a few counts. This chain uses TRBV18 with TRBJ2-2, with 8 bases fitting TRBD2. There are 15 residues in the CDR3. V lost 3 bases, J lost 4 bases, and 4 bases stayed unmatched. Germline lookup yields CDR1 KGHSH and CDR2 LQKENI. The CDR3 is CASSPRTSSTGELFF. The CDR3 DNA sequence: TGTGCCAGCTCACCTAGGACTAGCTCCACCGGGGAGCTGTTTTTT.

The table lists this clonotype with a few counts. This chain joins TRBV15 and TRBJ2-7, with D possibly TRBD2 on 6 matching bases. The CDR3 runs 13 residues. The germline V gene encodes CDR1 LNHNV and CDR2 YYDKDF (reference sequence). Trimming took off 5 bases at V and 2 bases at J, with 10 bases between the two ends. CDR3 residues: CATSESGPYEQYF. CDR3 bases: TGTGCCACCAGCGAAAGCGGGCCCTACGAGCAGTACTTC.

CDR3 sequence: CASSDQTAGYNEQFF. The CDR3 region has the DNA TGTGCCAGCAGCGACCAAACGGCGGGCTACAATGAGCAGTTCTTC. The chain joins TRBV7-9 to TRBJ2-1, with D maybe TRBD2 (5 bases). This CDR3 contains 15 residues. The germline V gene encodes CDR1 SEHNR and CDR2 FQNEAQ (reference sequence). V lost 5 bases and J 3 bases, leaving 14 bases between the germline ends.

The V call is TRBV27, the J call TRBJ2-1, with 9 bases aligning to TRBD1. CDR1 MNHEY and CDR2 SMNVEV come from the germline V gene (reference sequence). V lost 5 bases, J lost 7 bases, and 9 bases stayed unmatched. This CDR3 has 15 residues. CDR3 coding DNA: TGTGCCAGCAGTCCCGGGACAGGGAATTATAATGAGCAGTTCTTC. Translation gives CASSPGTGNYNEQFF.

The rearrangement joins TRBV7-8 to TRBJ2-3; 8 bases are shared with TRBD2. J lost 2 bases, V lost 4 bases, and 5 bases had no gene match. Germline lookup yields CDR1 SGHVS and CDR2 FQNEAQ. CDR3 length equals 15 residues. The CDR3 bases are TGTGCCAGCAGCTCCGTAGCGGGACTCACAGATACGCAGTATTTT. As protein: CASSSVAGLTDTQYF.

In its sample, this clonotype was seen many times. The V and J genes are TRBV6-5 and TRBJ1-2; D uncertain. Per germline, CDR1 MNHEY and CDR2 SVGAGI. V was shortened by 2 bases and J by 10 bases, with 14 bases between the two germline ends. This CDR3 contains 13 residues. CDR3: CASSYRNLNYYTF. CDR3 DNA: TGTGCCAGCAGTTACCGCAATTTGAATTACTACACCTTC.

This clonotype appeared a few times. The chain has TRBV3-1 and TRBJ2-7; D uncertain. This CDR3 has 15 amino acids. Germline CDR1 and CDR2: LGHDT and YNNKEL (reference sequence). Trimming shortened V by 0 bases and J by 2 bases, and 11 bases separated the two germline ends. The CDR3 reads CASSQDIDLTYEQYF. The CDR3 coding sequence is TGTGCCAGCAGCCAAGATATAGACTTGACCTACGAGCAGTACTTC.

This clonotype came up many times. The CDR3 DNA reads as TGTGCCAGCAGCCGGGGGACAGAAATTTCCTACGAGCAGTACTTC. Its translation is CASSRGTEISYEQYF. V usage is TRBV7-9 and J usage is TRBJ2-7, with D perhaps TRBD1 (7 bases). Germline CDR1 and CDR2: SEHNR and FQNEAQ (reference sequence). V shed 5 bases and J shed 1 base, with 15 bases lying between them. CDR3 length: 15 residues.

This clonotype was seen more than once but under ten times. Relative to the germline gene, one junction end is altered; a read error may explain this. V usage is TRBV7-7 and J usage is TRBJ2-2, with 10 positions matching TRBD2. The CDR3 totals 16 residues. The V gene's germline CDR1 is SSHAT and CDR2 FNYEAQ (reference sequence). The CDR3 DNA follows: TGTGCTAGCAGCCCGGGACTAGCGTCGAACACCGGGGAGCTGTTTTTT. Its protein is CASSPGLASNTGELFF.

This clonotype was detected a few times. The gene calls are TRBV6-2 or TRBV6-3 and TRBJ2-7; TRBD2 agrees at 7 bases. Losses at the gene ends were 5 bases for V and 0 bases for J; bases not matched to a gene: 19. Germline V lookup: CDR1 MNHEY, CDR2 SVGEGT. The CDR3 runs 19 residues. CDR3 protein: CASSPGLRREITNSYEQYF. The CDR3 DNA follows: TGTGCCAGCAGTCCAGGGTTAAGGCGGGAGATCACTAACTCCTACGAGCAGTACTTC.

The chain combines TRBV14 with TRBJ2-7; 9 nucleotides line up with TRBD1. Germline CDR1 is SGHDN and CDR2 is FVKESK. V lost 5 bases, J lost 7 bases, and 15 bases stayed unmatched. This CDR3 comprises 16 residues. The CDR3 region has the DNA TGTGCCAGCAGCGAAGGGAGGAGGACAGGGGATATAGAGCAGTACTTC. Its translation: CASSEGRRTGDIEQYF.

The chain carries TRBV6-5 and TRBJ2-7; tentatively, D is TRBD1 (5 bases). The CDR3 contains 15 residues. Trimming stripped 0 bases from V and 3 bases from J, with 12 bases between. Germline CDR1 and CDR2: MNHEY and SVGAGI. The CDR3 bases are TGTGCCAGCAGTTACTCGGCAGGGATTGGCTACGAGCAGTACTTC. Its protein is CASSYSAGIGYEQYF.

This clonotype turned up a few times. The chain employs TRBV29-1 and TRBJ2-7; TRBD1 agrees at 8 bases. CDR3 length equals 14 residues. V was clipped by 0 bases and J by 1 base; unmatched bases: 2. Germline lookup yields CDR1 SQVTM and CDR2 ANQGSEA. This CDR3 reads CSVEDRDRSYEQYF. CDR3 bases: TGCAGCGTTGAAGATCGGGACAGGTCCTACGAGCAGTACTTC.

The rearrangement uses TRBV7-8 and TRBJ2-1; 10 bases fit TRBD2. Germline assignment: CDR1 SGHVS and CDR2 FQNEAQ. V lost 2 bases and J lost 3; bases outside the gene matches: 7. The CDR3 is 17 amino acids. The CDR3 protein is CASSLLELAGSYNEQFF. CDR3 nucleotides: TGTGCCAGCAGCTTATTGGAACTAGCGGGGAGCTACAATGAGCAGTTCTTC.

This clonotype has a count of ten or more. The rearrangement joins TRBV29-1 to TRBJ1-1, with D perhaps TRBD1 (5 bases). This CDR3 is built from 14 residues. The germline V and J ends were trimmed by 6 bases and 4 bases, with 18 bases remaining between them. Germline CDR1 reads SQVTM; CDR2 reads ANQGSEA. This CDR3 reads CSVSPGAMGTEAFF. DNA of the CDR3: TGCAGCGTCTCACCTGGGGCTATGGGCACTGAAGCTTTCTTT.

This clonotype appeared a few times. The genes are TRBV7-6 and TRBJ2-7, with D maybe TRBD1 (5 bases). Trimming removed 2 bases at V and 3 bases at J, with 11 bases between. CDR1 and CDR2 from the germline V gene are SGHVS and FNYEAQ. The CDR3 covers 14 residues. The CDR3 region has the DNA TGTGCCAGCAGCTTACTAGGAGACAGCTACGAGCAGTACTTC. Translation: CASSLLGDSYEQYF.

The chain joins TRBV9 to TRBJ2-3; maybe TRBD2 (6 bases). Germline CDR1 reads SGDLS; CDR2 reads YYNGEE. This CDR3 comprises 15 residues. V dropped 4 bases and J dropped 0 bases, with 12 bases sitting between them. CDR3 amino acids: CASSPWGVSTDTQYF. As DNA, the CDR3 is TGTGCCAGCAGCCCCTGGGGGGTTAGCACAGATACGCAGTATTTT.

At least ten counts were recorded for this clonotype. This sequence joins TRBV12-3 or TRBV12-4 and TRBJ2-1; maybe TRBD1 (5 bases). Between the trimmed V and J ends, which lost 8 bases and 4 bases, there was a span of 9 bases. The CDR3 covers 12 residues. CDR3 sequence reads: CASCQGYNEQFF. The DNA for the CDR3 is TGTGCCAGCTGCCAGGGTTACAATGAGCAGTTCTTC.

This clonotype was observed a handful of times. V usage is TRBV12-3 or TRBV12-4 and J usage is TRBJ2-1; 11 nucleotides match TRBD2. After removal of 3 bases from V and 0 bases from J, the junction contained 22 bases not matched to a gene. There are 23 residues in the CDR3. CDR3 in DNA: TGTGCCAGCAGTTTGGGGACTAGCGGTTCAAACCGACCCCCGAAGCGCTCCTACAATGAGCAGTTCTTC. Protein sequence: CASSLGTSGSNRPPKRSYNEQFF.

This clonotype was seen repeatedly, ten times or more. This may come from a read error, since a much larger clone is one base off. The chain links TRBV5-6 to TRBJ1-2; D might be TRBD1 (5 bases). This CDR3 comprises 15 residues. V lost 2 bases to trimming and J lost 6 bases, with 17 bases between them. Per germline, CDR1 SGHDT and CDR2 YYEEEE. CDR3 in DNA: TGTGCCAGCAGCTTTATTGCCAGGGACCTCCATGGCTACACCTTC. It translates to CASSFIARDLHGYTF.

Many counts were recorded for this clonotype. V is TRBV4-1 and J is TRBJ1-2, with D unclear. V was pared by 2 bases and J by 7 bases, with 20 bases between. This CDR3 has 16 amino acids. Looked up from germline, CDR1 is MGHRA and CDR2 is YSYEKL. CDR3 DNA sequence: TGCGCCAGCAGCCAATTCCCCGGGCCCTCGGCGGCTGGCTACACCTTC. Translation: CASSQFPGPSAAGYTF.

This clonotype has just a few counts. The rearrangement links TRBV4-2 to TRBJ2-3, with TRBD2 matching 7 bases. The CDR3 totals 18 residues. CDR1 LGHNA and CDR2 YNFKEQ come from the germline V gene. After removal of 2 bases from V and 0 bases from J, the junction contained 11 bases not matched to a gene. DNA for the CDR3: TGTGCCAGCAGCCAACCGACTACTAGCGCCCATAGCACAGATACGCAGTATTTT. It specifies CASSQPTTSAHSTDTQYF.

This clonotype was found a few times. The chain is built from TRBV27 and TRBJ1-4, with 9 positions matching TRBD1. The CDR3 runs 14 residues. With 4 bases clipped from V and 7 bases from J, the junction kept 4 bases outside the gene matches. Germline assignment: CDR1 MNHEY and CDR2 SMNVEV (reference sequence). CDR3 protein: CASSSGTGSEKLFF. CDR3 nucleotides: TGTGCCAGCAGTTCTGGGACAGGGAGTGAAAAACTGTTTTTT.

The rearrangement uses TRBV2 and TRBJ2-1, with TRBD2 identical over 7 bases. The CDR3 has 15 residues. The germline gives CDR1 SNHLY, CDR2 FYNNEI. Trimming at V came to 4 bases and at J to 4 bases, leaving 7 bases not matched to a gene. CDR3 protein: CASSGTRGWYNEQFF. In DNA, the CDR3 is TGTGCCAGCAGTGGGACTAGAGGGTGGTACAATGAGCAGTTCTTC. Combining the CDR3 with reference TRBV2 and TRBJ2-1 gives the whole variable domain EPEVTQTPSHQVTQMGQEVILRCVPISNHLYFYWYRQILGQKVEFLVSFYNNEISEKSEIFDDQFSVERPDGSNFTLKIRSTKLEDSAMYFCASSGTRGWYNEQFFGPGTRLTVL.

The V call is TRBV14, the J call TRBJ2-3, with D possibly being TRBD1 or TRBD2 (5 bases each). V lost 1 base, J lost 1 base, and 12 bases lay in between. Germline lookup yields CDR1 SGHDN and CDR2 FVKESK. The CDR3 loop spans 16 amino acids. In DNA, the CDR3 is TGTGCCAGCAGCCAAGGGGGCCCGCGGGGCACAGATACGCAGTATTTT. Translating it yields CASSQGGPRGTDTQYF.

The J gene is TRBJ1-1, the V gene TRBV19; D gene ambiguous. CDR1 LNHDA and CDR2 SQIVND come from the germline V gene (reference sequence). Trimming stripped 7 bases from V and 5 bases from J, with 8 bases between. CDR3 length equals 11 residues. CDR3 sequence reads: CASTVGTEAFF. The CDR3 nucleotides read TGTGCCAGTACCGTGGGAACTGAAGCTTTCTTT. Using reference TRBV19 and TRBJ1-1 for the parts outside the CDR3, the full variable domain is DGGITQSPKYLFRKEGQNVTLSCEQNLNHDAMYWYRQDPGQGLRLIYYSQIVNDFQKGDIAEGYSVSREKKESFPLTVTSAQKNPTAFYLCASTVGTEAFFGQGTRLTVV.

The sample holds a few counts of this clonotype. The chain uses TRBV29-1 and TRBJ2-2; possibly TRBD2 for D (7 bases). This CDR3 has 13 amino acids. The germline CDR1 and CDR2 sequences are SQVTM and ANQGSEA. Trimming took 5 bases from V and 6 from J, leaving 13 bases between them. Here the CDR3 DNA reads TGCAGCGTTAAGCAAGGGGGGGCCGGGGAGCTGTTTTTT. Encoded protein: CSVKQGGAGELFF.

The chain recombines TRBV12-3 or TRBV12-4 with TRBJ2-7; 12 nucleotides agree with TRBD2. The CDR3 spans 18 residues. With V trimmed by 5 bases and J by 1 base, 12 bases remained unmatched. CDR3 sequence: CASSNGRVTSGSSYEQYF. CDR3 coding DNA: TGTGCCAGCAGTAACGGACGGGTGACTAGCGGGAGTTCCTACGAGCAGTACTTC.

The chain couples TRBV15 to TRBJ2-7; D is unclear. Germline V gene data show CDR1 as LNHNV and CDR2 as YYDKDF (reference sequence). Trimming cost V 0 bases and J 3 bases, with 3 bases left between them. The CDR3 has 12 residues. CDR3 in amino acids: CATSRDRYEQYF. In nucleotides, the CDR3 is TGTGCCACCAGCAGAGATCGCTACGAGCAGTACTTC.

This clonotype has ten or more counts. The chain recombines TRBV20-1 with TRBJ1-2; 8 nucleotides agree with TRBD1. Germline lookup yields CDR1 DFQATT and CDR2 SNEGSKA (reference sequence). The CDR3 is 13 residues long. The V segment lost 5 bases and the J segment 8 bases; nucleotides outside the gene matches: 10. This chain's CDR3 is CSALTGVNEGYTF. In DNA, the CDR3 is TGCAGTGCTCTGACAGGGGTTAATGAGGGCTACACCTTC.

This clonotype turned up a few times. The J gene is TRBJ1-4, the V gene TRBV20-1; D may be TRBD1 (6 bases). CDR3 length: 19 residues. Trimming cost V 4 bases and J 2 bases, with 26 bases left between them. Germline V lookup: CDR1 DFQATT, CDR2 SNEGSKA (reference sequence). CDR3 coding DNA: TGCAGTGCTACCTCTTCATGGGTTCGCGGGGGCAGTACTAATGAAAAACTGTTTTTT. It translates to CSATSSWVRGGSTNEKLFF.